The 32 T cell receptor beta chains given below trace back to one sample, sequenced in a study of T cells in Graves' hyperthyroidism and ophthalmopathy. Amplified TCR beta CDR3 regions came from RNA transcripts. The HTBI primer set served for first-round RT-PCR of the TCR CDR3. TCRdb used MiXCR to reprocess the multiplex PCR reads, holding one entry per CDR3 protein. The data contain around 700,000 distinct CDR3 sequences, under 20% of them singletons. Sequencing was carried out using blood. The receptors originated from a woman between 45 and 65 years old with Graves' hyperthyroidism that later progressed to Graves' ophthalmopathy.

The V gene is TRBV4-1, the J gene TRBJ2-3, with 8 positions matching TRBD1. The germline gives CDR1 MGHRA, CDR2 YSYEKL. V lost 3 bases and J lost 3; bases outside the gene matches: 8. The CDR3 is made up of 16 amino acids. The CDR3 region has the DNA TGCGCCAGCAGCCATACACAGGGGGTTGGAACAGATACGCAGTATTTT. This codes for CASSHTQGVGTDTQYF.

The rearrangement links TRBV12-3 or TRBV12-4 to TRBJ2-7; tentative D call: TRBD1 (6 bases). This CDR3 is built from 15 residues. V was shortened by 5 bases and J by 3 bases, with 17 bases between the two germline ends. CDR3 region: CASSLDRPWGYEQYF. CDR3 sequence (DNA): TGTGCCAGCAGTCTTGACAGGCCCTGGGGCTACGAGCAGTACTTC.

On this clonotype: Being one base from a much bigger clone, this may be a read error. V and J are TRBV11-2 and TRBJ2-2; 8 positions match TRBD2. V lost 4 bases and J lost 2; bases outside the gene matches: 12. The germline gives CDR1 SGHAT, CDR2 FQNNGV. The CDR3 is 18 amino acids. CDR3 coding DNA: TGTGCCAGCAGCTCAGGGATTGCGGGGGGACGTAACACCGGGGAGCTGTTTTTT. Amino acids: CASSSGIAGGRNTGELFF.

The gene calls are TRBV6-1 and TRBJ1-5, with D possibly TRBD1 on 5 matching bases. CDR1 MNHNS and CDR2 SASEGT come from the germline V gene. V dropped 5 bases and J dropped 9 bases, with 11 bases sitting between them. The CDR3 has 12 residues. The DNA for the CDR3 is TGTGCCAGCAGTTTAAGCGGGGGGCCCCAGCATTTT. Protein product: CASSLSGGPQHF.

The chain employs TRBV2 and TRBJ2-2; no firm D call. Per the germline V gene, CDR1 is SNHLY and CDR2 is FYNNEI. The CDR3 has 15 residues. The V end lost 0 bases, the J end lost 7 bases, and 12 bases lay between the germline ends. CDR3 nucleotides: TGTGCCAGCAGTGAAGCGCCGCCGTGGGACGGGGAGCTGTTTTTT. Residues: CASSEAPPWDGELFF.

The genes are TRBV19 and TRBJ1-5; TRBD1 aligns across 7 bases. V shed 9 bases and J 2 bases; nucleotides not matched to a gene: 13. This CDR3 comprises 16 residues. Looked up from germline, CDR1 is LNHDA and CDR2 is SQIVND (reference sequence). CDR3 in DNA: TGTGCCAGCGCGACAGGGAGGGTGGGTCGCAATCAGCCCCAGCATTTT. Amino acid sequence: CASATGRVGRNQPQHF.

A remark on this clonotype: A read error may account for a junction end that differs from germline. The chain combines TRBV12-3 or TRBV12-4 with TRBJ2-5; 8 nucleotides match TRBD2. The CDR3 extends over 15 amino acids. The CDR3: CASNLAGGGASGQYF. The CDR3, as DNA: TGTGCCAGCAATTTAGCCGGGGGGGGTGCGAGTGGCCAGTACTTC.

Written as DNA, the CDR3 is TGTGCCACCAGCACCGCAACTAATGAAAAACTGTTTTTT. Translation: CATSTATNEKLFF. This rearrangement joins TRBV24-1 to TRBJ1-4; no clear D. This CDR3 has 13 amino acids. The V gene's germline CDR1 is KGHDR and CDR2 SFDVKD. Trimming removed 7 bases at V and 0 bases at J, with 5 bases between.

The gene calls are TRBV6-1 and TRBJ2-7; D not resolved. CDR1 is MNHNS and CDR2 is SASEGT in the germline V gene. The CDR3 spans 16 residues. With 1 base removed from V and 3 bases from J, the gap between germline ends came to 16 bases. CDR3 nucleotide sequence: TGTGCCAGCAGTGAAGAAATGGCGTCCGTTCTCTACGAGCAGTACTTC. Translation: CASSEEMASVLYEQYF.

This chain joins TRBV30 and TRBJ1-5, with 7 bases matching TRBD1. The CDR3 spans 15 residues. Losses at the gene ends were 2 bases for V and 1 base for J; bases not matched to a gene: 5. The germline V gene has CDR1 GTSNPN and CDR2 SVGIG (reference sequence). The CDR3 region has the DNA TGTGCCTGGAGTTGGGGACAGTCGAGCAATCAGCCCCAGCATTTT. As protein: CAWSWGQSSNQPQHF.

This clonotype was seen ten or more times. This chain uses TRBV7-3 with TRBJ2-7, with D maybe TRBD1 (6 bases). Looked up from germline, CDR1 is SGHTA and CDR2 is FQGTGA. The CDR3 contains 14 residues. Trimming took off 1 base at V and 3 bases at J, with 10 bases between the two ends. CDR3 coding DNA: TGTGCCAGCAGCTTAAGACAGGCTGTCTACGAGCAGTACTTC. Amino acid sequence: CASSLRQAVYEQYF.

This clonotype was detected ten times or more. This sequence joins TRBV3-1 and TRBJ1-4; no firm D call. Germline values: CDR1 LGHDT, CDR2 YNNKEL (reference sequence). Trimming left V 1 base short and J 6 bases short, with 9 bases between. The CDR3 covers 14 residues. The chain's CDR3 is CASSQVRSDEKLFF. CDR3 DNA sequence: TGTGCCAGCAGCCAAGTCCGGTCAGATGAAAAACTGTTTTTT.

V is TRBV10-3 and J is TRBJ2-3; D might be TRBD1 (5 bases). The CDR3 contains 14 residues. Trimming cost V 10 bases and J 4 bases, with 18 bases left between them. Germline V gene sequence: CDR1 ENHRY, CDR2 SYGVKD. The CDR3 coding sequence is TGTGCCACTCACCCAAGGGGCACGGCAGATACGCAGTATTTT. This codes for CATHPRGTADTQYF.

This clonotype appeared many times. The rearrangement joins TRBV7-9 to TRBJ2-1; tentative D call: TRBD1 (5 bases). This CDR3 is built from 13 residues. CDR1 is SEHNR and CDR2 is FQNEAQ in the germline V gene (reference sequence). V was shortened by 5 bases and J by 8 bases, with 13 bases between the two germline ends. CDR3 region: CASSPQGSHEQFF. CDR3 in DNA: TGTGCCAGCAGCCCTCAGGGATCGCATGAGCAGTTCTTC.

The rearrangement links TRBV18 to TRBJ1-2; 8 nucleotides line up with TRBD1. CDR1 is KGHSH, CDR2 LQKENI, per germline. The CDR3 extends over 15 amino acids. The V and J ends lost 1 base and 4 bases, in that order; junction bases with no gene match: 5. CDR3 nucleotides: TGTGCCAGCTCACCACTCGGGACAGGCTCCTATGGCTACACCTTC. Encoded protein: CASSPLGTGSYGYTF.

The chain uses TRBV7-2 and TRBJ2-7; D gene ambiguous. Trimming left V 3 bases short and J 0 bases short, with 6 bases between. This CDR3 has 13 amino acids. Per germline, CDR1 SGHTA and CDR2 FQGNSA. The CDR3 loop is CASSFISSYEQYF. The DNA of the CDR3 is TGTGCCAGCAGCTTCATCAGCTCCTACGAGCAGTACTTC.

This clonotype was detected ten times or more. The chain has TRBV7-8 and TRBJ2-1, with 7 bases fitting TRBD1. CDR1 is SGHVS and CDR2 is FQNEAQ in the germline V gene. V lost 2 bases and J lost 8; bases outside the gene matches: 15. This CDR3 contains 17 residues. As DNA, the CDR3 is TGTGCCAGCAGCTTACCCCGCTTGAGGGGGCTCGGGGATGAGCAGTTCTTC. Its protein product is CASSLPRLRGLGDEQFF.

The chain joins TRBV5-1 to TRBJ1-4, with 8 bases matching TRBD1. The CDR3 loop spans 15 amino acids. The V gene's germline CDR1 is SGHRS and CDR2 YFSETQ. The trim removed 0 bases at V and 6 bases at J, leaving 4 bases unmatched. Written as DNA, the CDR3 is TGCGCCAGCAGCTTGGAAGGCAGGGGGCATGAAAAACTGTTTTTT. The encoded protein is CASSLEGRGHEKLFF.

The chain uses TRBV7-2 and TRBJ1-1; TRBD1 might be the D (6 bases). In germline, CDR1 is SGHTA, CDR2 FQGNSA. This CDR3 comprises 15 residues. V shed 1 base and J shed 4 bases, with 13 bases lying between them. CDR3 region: CASSLVGRGGTEAFF. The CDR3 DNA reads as TGTGCCAGCAGCTTAGTGGGTAGGGGGGGCACTGAAGCTTTCTTT. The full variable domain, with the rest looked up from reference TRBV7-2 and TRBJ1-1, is GAGVSQSPSNKVTEKGKDVELRCDPISGHTALYWYRQSLGQGLEFLIYFQGNSAPDKSGLPSDRFSAERTGGSVSTLTIQRTQQEDSAVYLCASSLVGRGGTEAFFGQGTRLTVV.

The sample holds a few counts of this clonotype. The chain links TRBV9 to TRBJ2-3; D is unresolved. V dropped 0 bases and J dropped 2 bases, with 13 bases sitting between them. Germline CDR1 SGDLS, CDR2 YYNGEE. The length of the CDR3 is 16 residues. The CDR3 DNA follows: TGTGCCAGCAGCGTAGGGGAAATCCGCTTCACAGATACGCAGTATTTT. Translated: CASSVGEIRFTDTQYF.

For the CDR3, the DNA is TGCAGCGTTGAGTTGGTCCCGGGTCACGGCACTGAAGCTTTCTTT. Its translation: CSVELVPGHGTEAFF. The chain has TRBV29-1 and TRBJ1-1; D remains ambiguous. The germline V gene has CDR1 SQVTM and CDR2 ANQGSEA. There are 15 residues in the CDR3. V was shortened by 3 bases and J by 4 bases, with 18 bases between the two germline ends.

The CDR3 here is CASREGGSNQPQHF. CDR3 bases: TGTGCCAGCAGAGAGGGAGGAAGCAATCAGCCCCAGCATTTT. This rearrangement joins TRBV6-1 to TRBJ1-5; D gene unclear. The CDR3 covers 14 residues. CDR1 and CDR2 (germline): MNHNS, SASEGT. With 6 bases removed from V and 1 base from J, the gap between germline ends came to 10 bases.

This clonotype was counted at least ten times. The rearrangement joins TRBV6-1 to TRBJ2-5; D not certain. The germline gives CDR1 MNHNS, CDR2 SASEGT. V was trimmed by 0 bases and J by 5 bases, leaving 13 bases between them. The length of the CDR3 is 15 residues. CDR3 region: CASSEAQSAQETQYF. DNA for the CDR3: TGTGCCAGCAGTGAAGCCCAGTCAGCGCAGGAGACCCAGTACTTC.

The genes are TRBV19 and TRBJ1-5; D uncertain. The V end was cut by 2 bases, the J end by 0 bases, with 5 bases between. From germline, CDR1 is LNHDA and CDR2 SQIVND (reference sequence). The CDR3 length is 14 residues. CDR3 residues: CASSISVSNQPQHF. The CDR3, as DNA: TGTGCCAGTAGTATATCGGTTAGCAATCAGCCCCAGCATTTT.

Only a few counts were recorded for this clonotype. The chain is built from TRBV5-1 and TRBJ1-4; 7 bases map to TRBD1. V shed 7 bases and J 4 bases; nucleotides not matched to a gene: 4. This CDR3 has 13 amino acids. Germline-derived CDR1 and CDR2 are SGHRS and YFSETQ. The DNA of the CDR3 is TGCGCCAGCGCGACAGGGAATAATGAAAAACTGTTTTTT. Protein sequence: CASATGNNEKLFF.

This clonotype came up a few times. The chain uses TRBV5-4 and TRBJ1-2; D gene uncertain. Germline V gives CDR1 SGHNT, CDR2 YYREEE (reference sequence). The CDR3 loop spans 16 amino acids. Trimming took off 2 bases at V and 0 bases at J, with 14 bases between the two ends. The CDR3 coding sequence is TGTGCCAGCAGCTTCCCGGGGTGGGAAGCTAACTATGGCTACACCTTC. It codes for CASSFPGWEANYGYTF. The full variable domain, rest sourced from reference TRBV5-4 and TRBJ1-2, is ETGVTQSPTHLIKTRGQQVTLRCSSQSGHNTVSWYQQALGQGPQFIFQYYREEENGRGNFPPRFSGLQFPNYSSELNVNALELDDSALYLCASSFPGWEANYGYTFGSGTRLTVV.

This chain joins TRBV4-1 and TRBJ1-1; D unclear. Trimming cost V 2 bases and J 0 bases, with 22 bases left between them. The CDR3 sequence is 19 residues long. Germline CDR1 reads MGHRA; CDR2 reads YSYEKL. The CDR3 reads CASSQNLLWQRTLNTEAFF. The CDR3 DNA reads TGCGCCAGCAGCCAAAACTTACTTTGGCAGCGAACTTTGAACACTGAAGCTTTCTTT.

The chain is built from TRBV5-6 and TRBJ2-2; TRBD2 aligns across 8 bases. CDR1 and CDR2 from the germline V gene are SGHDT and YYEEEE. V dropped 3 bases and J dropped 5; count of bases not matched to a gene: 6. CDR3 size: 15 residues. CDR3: CASSYSGTRTGELFF. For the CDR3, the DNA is TGTGCCAGCAGCTATTCCGGGACTAGGACCGGGGAGCTGTTTTTT.

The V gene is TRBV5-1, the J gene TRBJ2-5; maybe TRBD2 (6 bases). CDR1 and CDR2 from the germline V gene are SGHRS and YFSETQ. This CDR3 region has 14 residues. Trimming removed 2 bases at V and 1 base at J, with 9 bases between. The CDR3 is CASSFDGSQETQYF. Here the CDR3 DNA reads TGCGCCAGCAGCTTTGACGGGAGCCAAGAGACCCAGTACTTC.

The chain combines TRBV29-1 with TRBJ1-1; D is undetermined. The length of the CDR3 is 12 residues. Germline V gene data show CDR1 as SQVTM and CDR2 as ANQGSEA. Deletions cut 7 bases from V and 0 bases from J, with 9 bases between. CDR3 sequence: CSALGLNTEAFF. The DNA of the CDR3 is TGCAGCGCCCTAGGGCTGAACACTGAAGCTTTCTTT.

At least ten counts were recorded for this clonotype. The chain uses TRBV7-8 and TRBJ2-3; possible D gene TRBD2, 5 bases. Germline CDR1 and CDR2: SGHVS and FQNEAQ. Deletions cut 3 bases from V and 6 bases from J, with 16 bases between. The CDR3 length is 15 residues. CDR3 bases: TGTGCCAGCAGCTTCAGTACTCCGGGGTCGGATACGCAGTATTTT. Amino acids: CASSFSTPGSDTQYF.

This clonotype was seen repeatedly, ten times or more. CDR3 protein: CASSPRNTEAFF. The DNA for the CDR3 is TGTGCCAGCAGCCCGCGTAACACTGAAGCTTTCTTT. The chain has TRBV3-1 and TRBJ1-1; D is undetermined. V was shortened by 4 bases and J by 2 bases, with 5 bases between the two germline ends. The CDR3 sequence is 12 residues long. Germline CDR1 LGHDT, CDR2 YNNKEL (reference sequence).